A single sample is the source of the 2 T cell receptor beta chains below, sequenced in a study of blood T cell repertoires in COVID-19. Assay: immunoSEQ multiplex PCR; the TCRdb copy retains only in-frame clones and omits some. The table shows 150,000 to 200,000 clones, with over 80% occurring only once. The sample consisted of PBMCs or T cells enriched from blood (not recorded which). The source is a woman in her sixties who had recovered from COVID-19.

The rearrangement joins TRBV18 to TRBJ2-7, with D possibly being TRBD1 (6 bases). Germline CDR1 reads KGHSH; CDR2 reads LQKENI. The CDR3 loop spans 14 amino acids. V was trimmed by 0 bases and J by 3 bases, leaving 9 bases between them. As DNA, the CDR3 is TGTGCCAGCTCACCACCGGGCAGGGGCTACGAGCAGTACTTC. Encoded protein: CASSPPGRGYEQYF.

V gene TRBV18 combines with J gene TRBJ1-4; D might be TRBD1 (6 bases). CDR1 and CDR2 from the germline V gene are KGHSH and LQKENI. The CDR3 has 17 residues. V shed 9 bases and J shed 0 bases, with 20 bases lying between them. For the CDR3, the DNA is TGTGCCAGGGGCCCGATGACAGGAGACACAACTAATGAAAAACTGTTTTTT. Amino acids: CARGPMTGDTTNEKLFF. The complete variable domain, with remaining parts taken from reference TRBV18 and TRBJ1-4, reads NAGVMQNPRHLVRRRGQEARLRCSPMKGHSHVYWYRQLPEEGLKFMVYLQKENIIDESGMPKERFSAEFPKEGPSILRIQQVVRGDSAAYFCARGPMTGDTTNEKLFFGSGTQLSVL.